Presented here are 24 T cell receptor beta chains from one specimen sequenced in a study of T cells in Graves' hyperthyroidism and ophthalmopathy. Amplification targeted TCR beta CDR3 regions from RNA transcripts. With the HTBI primer set, the TCR CDR3 went through a first round of RT-PCR. TCRdb ran MiXCR on the multiplex PCR reads and lists one entry per CDR3 protein. The profile shows some 370,000 distinct CDR3 sequences, 11% to 15% of them singletons. Specimen: blood. These receptor sequences come from a man aged 45-65 years with Graves' ophthalmopathy.

This chain uses TRBV12-3 or TRBV12-4 with TRBJ2-7; D not resolved. The V gene lost 3 bases and the J gene lost 5 bases, with 5 bases spanning the gap. The CDR3 is 11 amino acids. This CDR3 reads CASSFTDEQYF. CDR3 sequence (DNA): TGTGCCAGCAGTTTTACAGACGAGCAGTACTTC.

This clonotype was counted a few times. The CDR3, as DNA: TGTGCCAGCAGTCCCACGGGGCTAGCGGCCAATGAGCAGTTCTTC. This sequence encodes CASSPTGLAANEQFF. The rearrangement joins TRBV6-1 to TRBJ2-1; 7 bases fit TRBD2. J lost 6 bases, V lost 5 bases, and 10 bases had no gene match. The CDR3 runs 15 residues. Germline V lookup: CDR1 MNHNS, CDR2 SASEGT.

Of note for this clonotype: One base away lies a much larger clone, so this may be a sequencing read error. This rearrangement joins TRBV5-1 to TRBJ2-5, with D possibly matching TRBD2 (6 bases). CDR3 size: 15 residues. From germline, CDR1 is SGHRS and CDR2 YFSETQ. CDR3 bases: TGCGCCAGCAGCTTGAAGAGGCGGGACCAAGAGACCAAGTACTTC. It specifies CASSLKRRDQETKYF.

This clonotype was recorded at least ten times. The V and J genes are TRBV29-1 and TRBJ2-7, with D perhaps matching TRBD1 (6 bases). From germline, CDR1 is SQVTM and CDR2 ANQGSEA. Trimming left V 4 bases short and J 3 bases short, with 10 bases between. CDR3 length: 12 residues. DNA for the CDR3: TGCAGCGTTGGACAGGAGGACTACGAGCAGTACTTC. This gives the protein CSVGQEDYEQYF.

This clonotype appeared once. The chain recombines TRBV5-4 with TRBJ2-7; the match to TRBD2 covers 9 bases. Trimming at V came to 0 bases and at J to 6 bases, leaving 7 bases not matched to a gene. Germline CDR1 and CDR2: SGHNT and YYREEE (reference sequence). The CDR3 loop spans 15 amino acids. DNA of the CDR3: TGTGCCAGCAGCTTGGATCCGGGACTAGCAGCCGAGCAGTACTTC. It is translated as CASSLDPGLAAEQYF.

In its sample, this clonotype was seen many times. V and J are TRBV9 and TRBJ1-1, with D perhaps TRBD1 (5 bases). The ends were cut back, 2 bases at V and 6 bases at J, with 17 bases in the middle. Germline V gene data show CDR1 as SGDLS and CDR2 as YYNGEE. This CDR3 is built from 15 residues. The CDR3 spells CASSVGDPRSSEAFF. Here the CDR3 DNA reads TGTGCCAGCAGCGTGGGGGACCCAAGGTCGTCTGAAGCTTTCTTT.

The V and J genes are TRBV30 and TRBJ2-7, with D unclear. Per the germline V gene, CDR1 is GTSNPN and CDR2 is SVGIG (reference sequence). With 4 bases removed from V and 0 bases from J, the gap between germline ends came to 10 bases. The CDR3 extends over 13 amino acids. CDR3 protein: CAWNEVSSYEQYF. In DNA form, the CDR3 reads TGTGCCTGGAATGAGGTTAGCTCCTACGAGCAGTACTTC.

This clonotype was seen many times. The chain carries TRBV7-9 and TRBJ1-2; 8 positions agree with TRBD1. V lost 1 base and J lost 4; bases outside the gene matches: 5. The CDR3 extends over 15 amino acids. The V gene's germline CDR1 is SEHNR and CDR2 FQNEAQ (reference sequence). The CDR3 spells CASSLGSGTGYGYTF. The CDR3 DNA reads TGTGCCAGCAGCTTAGGCTCGGGGACAGGCTATGGCTACACCTTC.

This clonotype was seen many times. The rearrangement joins TRBV30 to TRBJ2-7; TRBD1 might be the D (6 bases). The V gene's germline CDR1 is GTSNPN and CDR2 SVGIG (reference sequence). The V end lost 4 bases, the J end lost 0 bases, and 16 bases lay between the germline ends. The length of the CDR3 is 15 residues. The DNA of the CDR3 is TGTGCCTGGAAACGACGGGACACCTACTCCTACGAGCAGTACTTC. It yields the protein CAWKRRDTYSYEQYF.

This clonotype has only a few counts. This sequence joins TRBV28 and TRBJ2-7; the match to TRBD1 covers 9 bases. Germline V gene lookup returns CDR1 MDHEN and CDR2 SYDVKM. The CDR3 is 15 amino acids. V dropped 7 bases and J dropped 3; count of bases not matched to a gene: 10. The CDR3 reads CASINRGQGIYEQYF. The CDR3, as DNA: TGTGCCAGCATAAACCGGGGACAGGGAATCTACGAGCAGTACTTC.

This clonotype appeared many times. The chain recombines TRBV6-1 with TRBJ2-3; TRBD2 matches 11 bases. CDR3 length equals 16 residues. The trim removed 4 bases at V and 1 base at J, leaving 4 bases unmatched. From germline, CDR1 is MNHNS and CDR2 SASEGT. As DNA, the CDR3 is TGTGCCAGCAGTGCCCATAGCGGGAGGGGCACAGATACGCAGTATTTT. Protein sequence: CASSAHSGRGTDTQYF.

This clonotype was counted many times. The J gene is TRBJ1-4, the V gene TRBV30; TRBD1 agrees at 9 bases. Per the germline V gene, CDR1 is GTSNPN and CDR2 is SVGIG (reference sequence). Trimming at V came to 1 base and at J to 5 bases, leaving 5 bases not matched to a gene. CDR3 length: 15 amino acids. The CDR3 reads CAWSAGGQGNEKLFF. In DNA form, the CDR3 reads TGTGCCTGGAGTGCGGGAGGACAGGGGAATGAAAAACTGTTTTTT. Full variable domain (remainder filled in from reference TRBV30 and TRBJ1-4): SQTIHQWPATLVQPVGSPLSLECTVEGTSNPNLYWYRQAAGRGLQLLFYSVGIGQISSEVPQNLSASRPQDRQFILSSKKLLLSDSGFYLCAWSAGGQGNEKLFFGSGTQLSVL.

The DNA for the CDR3 is TGTGCCAGCAGTTTAGGTGCCTCCGAAGCTTTCTTT. As protein: CASSLGASEAFF. The rearrangement uses TRBV12-3 or TRBV12-4 and TRBJ1-1; D ambiguous. This CDR3 region has 12 residues. V was shortened by 1 base and J by 8 bases, with 8 bases between the two germline ends.

The V and J genes are TRBV4-1 and TRBJ1-5, with 7 bases fitting TRBD1. Germline V CDR1 and CDR2: MGHRA, YSYEKL. This CDR3 is built from 15 residues. V was clipped by 1 base and J by 6 bases; unmatched bases: 6. The CDR3 region has the DNA TGCGCCAGCAGCCAAGCAAGGGGGCGAACTCAGCCCCAGCATTTT. Protein: CASSQARGRTQPQHF.

This clonotype was observed many times. The rearrangement joins TRBV11-2 to TRBJ1-1, with 8 bases aligning to TRBD1. The CDR3 is made up of 15 amino acids. Germline trimming cut 4 bases from V and 1 base from J; bases unmatched to any gene: 5. Germline CDR1 reads SGHAT; CDR2 reads FQNNGV. This CDR3 is CASSSQGARNTEAFF. The DNA of the CDR3 is TGTGCCAGCAGCTCCCAGGGGGCGCGGAACACTGAAGCTTTCTTT.

This clonotype showed up many times. The chain combines TRBV20-1 with TRBJ2-7; TRBD2 matches at 13 bases. This CDR3 is built from 17 residues. Germline loops: CDR1 DFQATT, CDR2 SNEGSKA (reference sequence). The V segment lost 0 bases and the J segment 2 bases; nucleotides outside the gene matches: 7. CDR3 in amino acids: CSARDPPLAGGPYEQYF. CDR3 bases: TGCAGTGCTAGAGACCCCCCACTAGCGGGAGGGCCCTACGAGCAGTACTTC.

This clonotype was seen at least ten times. The chain employs TRBV12-5 and TRBJ2-5; 7 bases map to TRBD1. CDR3 length: 13 residues. Germline V gene sequence: CDR1 LGHNT, CDR2 FRNRAP. Germline trimming cut 1 base from V and 5 bases from J; bases unmatched to any gene: 1. CDR3 in amino acids: CASGLEGAETQYF. CDR3 nucleotide sequence: TGTGCTAGTGGTTTGGAGGGGGCGGAGACCCAGTACTTC.

This clonotype came up many times. The J gene is TRBJ1-2, the V gene TRBV24-1; D uncertain. Trimming took off 4 bases at V and 0 bases at J, with 11 bases between the two ends. CDR3 length: 15 residues. Germline loops: CDR1 KGHDR, CDR2 SFDVKD. The CDR3 protein is CATSETSRANYGYTF. The CDR3, as DNA: TGTGCCACCAGTGAAACCTCCCGGGCTAACTATGGCTACACCTTC.

The V call is TRBV7-2, the J call TRBJ2-1, with unresolved D. V was trimmed by 1 base and J by 7 bases, leaving 14 bases between them. Germline CDR1 reads SGHTA; CDR2 reads FQGNSA. The CDR3 contains 15 residues. CDR3 sequence: CASSLGRVLQNEQFF. The DNA of the CDR3 is TGTGCCAGCAGCTTAGGTAGAGTTTTGCAGAATGAGCAGTTCTTC.

Ten or more counts support this clonotype. This chain uses TRBV20-1 with TRBJ1-5; the match to TRBD1 covers 10 bases. The CDR3 spans 16 residues. Germline CDR1 and CDR2: DFQATT and SNEGSKA (reference sequence). V was pared by 0 bases and J by 0 bases, with 2 bases of the junction left unmatched. The CDR3 DNA reads TGCAGTGCTAGAGAAGGGACAGGGGATAGCAATCAGCCCCAGCATTTT. This codes for CSAREGTGDSNQPQHF.

The chain is built from TRBV19 and TRBJ2-2; D remains unclear. Trimming cost V 1 base and J 3 bases, with 9 bases left between them. Germline-derived CDR1 and CDR2 are LNHDA and SQIVND (reference sequence). The CDR3 runs 15 residues. In DNA, the CDR3 is TGTGCCAGTAGTATAGGTGTCGCTTACACCGGGGAGCTGTTTTTT. This translates into CASSIGVAYTGELFF.

The chain is built from TRBV24-1 and TRBJ2-1; no firm D call. Germline V gene sequence: CDR1 KGHDR, CDR2 SFDVKD. Trimming took 5 bases from V and 5 from J, leaving 6 bases between them. The CDR3 runs to 12 residues. The CDR3 here is CATSGDNNEQFF. The CDR3 DNA follows: TGTGCCACCAGTGGGGATAACAATGAGCAGTTCTTC.

There are many counts of this clonotype. The rearrangement joins TRBV6-1 to TRBJ2-1; 7 bases match TRBD2. Unmatched junction bases numbered 5, after V lost 6 bases and J lost 3 bases. The CDR3 sequence is 14 residues long. Germline V CDR1 and CDR2: MNHNS, SASEGT. The CDR3 loop reads CASRRLAGYNEQFF. CDR3 sequence (DNA): TGTGCCAGCAGGAGACTAGCAGGCTACAATGAGCAGTTCTTC.

V and J are TRBV5-1 and TRBJ1-1; 10 bases agree with TRBD1. The germline gives CDR1 SGHRS, CDR2 YFSETQ. J was trimmed by 1 base and V by 4 bases; bases with no gene match: 4. The CDR3 runs to 15 residues. CDR3 sequence (DNA): TGCGCCAGCAGCCCCCGGACAGGGGGGAACACTGAAGCTTTCTTT. It translates to CASSPRTGGNTEAFF.